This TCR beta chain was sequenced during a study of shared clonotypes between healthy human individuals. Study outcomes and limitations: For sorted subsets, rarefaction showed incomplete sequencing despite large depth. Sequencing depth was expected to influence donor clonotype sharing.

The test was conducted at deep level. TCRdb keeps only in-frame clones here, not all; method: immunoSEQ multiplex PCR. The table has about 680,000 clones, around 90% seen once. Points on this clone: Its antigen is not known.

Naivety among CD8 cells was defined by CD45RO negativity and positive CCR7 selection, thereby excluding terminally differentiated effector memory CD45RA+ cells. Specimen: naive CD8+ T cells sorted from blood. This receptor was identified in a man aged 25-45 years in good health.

CDR3 DNA sequence: TGTGCCAGCAGCACACTCATTAGGGGCAATGAGCAGTTCTTC. Translation gives CASSTLIRGNEQFF. This rearrangement joins TRBV7-9 to TRBJ2-1; D perhaps matches TRBD1 (5 bases). Germline assignment: CDR1 SEHNR and CDR2 FQNEAQ (reference sequence). With 5 bases removed from V and 6 bases from J, the gap between germline ends came to 14 bases. The CDR3 length is 14 residues.